The 24 T cell receptor beta chains in this list originate from one sample, sequenced in a study of cytomegalovirus exposure and HLA in healthy donors. The study ran its PCR with 60 Vbeta and 13 Jbeta primers. Repertoires were generated with immunoSEQ multiplex PCR, while TCRdb's copy carries only in-frame clones and drops some. The sample lists about 120,000 clones; about 73% were seen once. Specimen: PBMCs. All receptors derive from a woman in her 30s in good health and CMV-seropositive.

A few counts support this clone. This chain joins TRBV18 and TRBJ1-2, with TRBD1 identical over 8 bases. The V and J ends lost 6 bases and 4 bases, in that order; junction bases with no gene match: 10. Germline V gene lookup returns CDR1 KGHSH and CDR2 LQKENI. This CDR3 is built from 15 residues. The CDR3 bases are TGTGCCAGCTCGGGACAGGAAGGTCCTGGCTATGGCTACACCTTC. It translates to CASSGQEGPGYGYTF.

The V and J genes are TRBV18 and TRBJ1-2, with unresolved D. Germline V gene lookup returns CDR1 KGHSH and CDR2 LQKENI. The CDR3 has 12 residues. The ends were cut back, 3 bases at V and 8 bases at J, with 10 bases in the middle. The CDR3 sequence is CASSPEFLGYTF. In DNA, the CDR3 is TGTGCCAGCTCACCGGAGTTTCTGGGCTACACCTTC. The variable domain in full, with the rest retrieved from reference TRBV18 and TRBJ1-2, is NAGVMQNPRHLVRRRGQEARLRCSPMKGHSHVYWYRQLPEEGLKFMVYLQKENIIDESGMPKERFSAEFPKEGPSILRIQQVVRGDSAAYFCASSPEFLGYTFGSGTRLTVV.

The chain recombines TRBV5-1 with TRBJ2-5; tentatively, D is TRBD1 (6 bases). The germline V gene has CDR1 SGHRS and CDR2 YFSETQ. V gave up 4 bases and J gave up 1 base, with 14 bases separating them. The CDR3 consists of 15 residues. The CDR3 protein is CASSLRQDPQETQYF. CDR3 DNA: TGCGCCAGCAGCCTCCGACAGGATCCCCAAGAGACCCAGTACTTC.

The chain employs TRBV7-8 and TRBJ2-1; TRBD2 matches 9 bases. CDR3 size: 16 residues. V shed 7 bases and J 7 bases; nucleotides not matched to a gene: 14. Germline assignment: CDR1 SGHVS and CDR2 FQNEAQ. The CDR3 loop reads CASILGGSGGINEQFF. The CDR3 coding sequence is TGTGCCAGCATCCTGGGGGGGAGCGGGGGGATAAATGAGCAGTTCTTC.

This clone was observed a few times. The rearrangement joins TRBV15 to TRBJ2-3; no clear D gene. Germline V gene lookup returns CDR1 LNHNV and CDR2 YYDKDF (reference sequence). Trimming pared 5 bases from V and 8 bases from J, leaving 11 bases between. The CDR3 extends over 12 amino acids. CDR3 sequence reads: CATSPDPGTQYF. In nucleotides, the CDR3 is TGTGCCACCAGCCCCGACCCGGGTACGCAGTATTTT.

The chain links TRBV27 to TRBJ2-1; TRBD2 aligns across 8 bases. The CDR3 has 15 residues. Trimming at V came to 6 bases and at J to 1 base, leaving 5 bases not matched to a gene. CDR1 and CDR2 (germline): MNHEY, SMNVEV (reference sequence). The CDR3 sequence: CASRRIAGSYNEQFF. CDR3 coding DNA: TGTGCCAGCAGGAGAATAGCGGGGTCCTACAATGAGCAGTTCTTC.

This clone occurred once. This chain joins TRBV19 and TRBJ1-4; TRBD1 might be the D (5 bases). Trimming pared 7 bases from V and 0 bases from J, leaving 9 bases between. The germline CDR1 and CDR2 sequences are LNHDA and SQIVND (reference sequence). The CDR3 extends over 14 amino acids. CDR3 in amino acids: CASTKTATNEKLFF. CDR3 sequence (DNA): TGTGCCAGTACCAAGACAGCAACTAATGAAAAACTGTTTTTT. Full variable domain (rest looked up from reference TRBV19 and TRBJ1-4): DGGITQSPKYLFRKEGQNVTLSCEQNLNHDAMYWYRQDPGQGLRLIYYSQIVNDFQKGDIAEGYSVSREKKESFPLTVTSAQKNPTAFYLCASTKTATNEKLFFGSGTQLSVL.

The CDR3 protein is CAISEGPSGGAYTQYF. As DNA, the CDR3 is TGTGCCATCAGTGAGGGCCCTAGCGGGGGGGCTTATACGCAGTATTTT. This chain uses TRBV10-3 with TRBJ2-3; TRBD2 aligns across 12 bases. This CDR3 has 16 residues. After removal of 2 bases from V and 7 bases from J, the junction contained 7 bases not matched to a gene. The germline V gene encodes CDR1 ENHRY and CDR2 SYGVKD.

The rearrangement uses TRBV28 and TRBJ2-2; 10 bases fit TRBD2. Germline V CDR1 and CDR2: MDHEN, SYDVKM. The CDR3 runs 16 residues. The ends lost 2 bases at V and 6 bases at J; junction bases unmatched: 6. Here the CDR3 reads CASSLLASGGSGELFF. Here the CDR3 DNA reads TGTGCCAGCAGTTTACTTGCTAGCGGGGGCTCCGGGGAGCTGTTTTTT.

This rearrangement joins TRBV11-2 to TRBJ1-1; no clear D. V lost 4 bases and J 2 bases, leaving 14 bases between the germline ends. CDR3 length: 15 residues. Germline V gene lookup returns CDR1 SGHAT and CDR2 FQNNGV. CDR3 amino acids: CASSYLGGINTEAFF. In DNA form, the CDR3 reads TGTGCCAGCAGCTACCTCGGAGGGATTAACACTGAAGCTTTCTTT.

The V and J genes are TRBV11-3 and TRBJ2-2; 7 bases match TRBD1. Germline values: CDR1 SGHNT, CDR2 YENEEA. The CDR3 has 15 residues. The ends lost 5 bases at V and 6 bases at J; junction bases unmatched: 9. The CDR3 reads CASSAPETGAGELFF. The DNA for the CDR3 is TGTGCCAGCAGCGCCCCGGAAACAGGGGCCGGGGAGCTGTTTTTT.

CDR3 protein: CASSPKDGGKLFF. Here the CDR3 DNA reads TGTGCCAGCTCACCCAAGGACGGGGGAAAACTGTTTTTT. The chain combines TRBV18 with TRBJ1-4, with D possibly being TRBD1 (5 bases). This CDR3 is built from 13 residues. Per the germline V gene, CDR1 is KGHSH and CDR2 is LQKENI. Trimming pared 3 bases from V and 10 bases from J, leaving 12 bases between.

The chain recombines TRBV4-1 with TRBJ2-4, with D tentatively TRBD2 (5 bases). This CDR3 has 13 residues. Germline lookup yields CDR1 MGHRA and CDR2 YSYEKL. Trimming removed 4 bases from V and 3 bases from J, with 7 bases in between. CDR3 DNA: TGCGCCAGCAGCCTTGGAGGCAAAAACATTCAGTACTTC. Translated, it gives CASSLGGKNIQYF.

This chain connects TRBV7-9 to TRBJ1-2; D possibly corresponds to TRBD1 (5 bases). The CDR3 consists of 14 residues. V was pared by 4 bases and J by 6 bases, with 15 bases between. CDR1 is SEHNR and CDR2 is FQNEAQ in the germline V gene (reference sequence). DNA of the CDR3: TGTGCCAGCAGCTGGGGCGCGGGGAGAGATGGCTACACCTTC. Protein product: CASSWGAGRDGYTF. Based on the CDR3 plus reference TRBV7-9 and TRBJ1-2, the full variable domain is DTGVSQNPRHKITKRGQNVTFRCDPISEHNRLYWYRQTLGQGPEFLTYFQNEAQLEKSRLLSDRFSAERPKGSFSTLEIQRTEQGDSAMYLCASSWGAGRDGYTFGSGTRLTVV.

The chain links TRBV5-4 to TRBJ1-2; 7 nucleotides align to TRBD1. V was pared by 0 bases and J by 8 bases, with 4 bases of the junction left unmatched. The CDR3 is 13 residues long. Per the germline V gene, CDR1 is SGHNT and CDR2 is YYREEE (reference sequence). The DNA for the CDR3 is TGTGCCAGCAGCTTGGGACAGGGTGCAGGCTACACCTTC. Amino acid sequence: CASSLGQGAGYTF.

This chain connects TRBV29-1 to TRBJ2-5, with 11 bases identical to TRBD2. V was clipped by 4 bases and J by 5 bases; unmatched bases: 9. From germline, CDR1 is SQVTM and CDR2 ANQGSEA. CDR3 length: 15 amino acids. The CDR3 coding sequence is TGCAGCGTTGGACTAGCGGGGTCGGTATGGGAGACCCAGTACTTC. It yields the protein CSVGLAGSVWETQYF.

The chain carries TRBV5-1 and TRBJ1-4, with a tentative D call TRBD1 (6 bases). V lost 4 bases and J lost 8, with 12 bases in between. This CDR3 spans 13 amino acids. Germline CDR1 and CDR2: SGHRS and YFSETQ. Here the CDR3 reads CASSLGQKEKLFF. The CDR3 DNA reads as TGCGCCAGCAGCCTAGGACAGAAGGAAAAACTGTTTTTT.

This sequence joins TRBV7-3 and TRBJ2-3; TRBD2 matches at 10 bases. CDR1 and CDR2 from the germline V gene are SGHTA and FQGTGA. This CDR3 is 17 amino acids long. Trimming removed 2 bases from V and 3 bases from J; junction bases left unmatched: 8. CDR3 nucleotide sequence: TGTGCCAGCAGCTTAGGCGGTAGCGGGGGGCCTACAGATACGCAGTATTTT. Translation gives CASSLGGSGGPTDTQYF.

This rearrangement joins TRBV19 to TRBJ2-7; 9 positions match TRBD2. CDR1 is LNHDA and CDR2 is SQIVND in the germline V gene (reference sequence). V gave up 9 bases and J gave up 1 base; unmatched junction bases: 4. The CDR3 length is 13 residues. The CDR3 DNA reads as TGTGCCAGCCGTAGCGGGGGTTCCTACGAGCAGTACTTC. Translation gives CASRSGGSYEQYF.

This chain links TRBV27 with TRBJ2-2; possible D gene TRBD1, 6 bases. Trimming took off 8 bases at V and 5 bases at J, with 12 bases between the two ends. The CDR3 contains 13 residues. Germline CDR1 reads MNHEY; CDR2 reads SMNVEV (reference sequence). DNA for the CDR3: TGTGCCAGCCGAGGGGGTACAACCGGGGAGCTGTTTTTT. Translating gives CASRGGTTGELFF.

The rearrangement links TRBV20-1 to TRBJ2-1; no clear D gene. CDR1 DFQATT and CDR2 SNEGSKA come from the germline V gene (reference sequence). This CDR3 comprises 10 residues. Trimming shortened V by 5 bases and J by 10 bases, and 9 bases separated the two germline ends. In nucleotides, the CDR3 is TGCAGTGCTGCGGTCACGGAGCAGTTCTTC. It codes for CSAAVTEQFF.

The rearrangement links TRBV7-9 to TRBJ2-7; no definite D call. The V end was cut by 5 bases, the J end by 4 bases, with 9 bases between. The CDR3 loop spans 12 amino acids. The germline CDR1 and CDR2 sequences are SEHNR and FQNEAQ (reference sequence). CDR3 region: CASSESLYEQYF. The DNA for the CDR3 is TGTGCCAGCAGCGAAAGCCTTTACGAGCAGTACTTC. The full variable domain, rest sourced from reference TRBV7-9 and TRBJ2-7, is DTGVSQNPRHKITKRGQNVTFRCDPISEHNRLYWYRQTLGQGPEFLTYFQNEAQLEKSRLLSDRFSAERPKGSFSTLEIQRTEQGDSAMYLCASSESLYEQYFGPGTRLTVT.

The rearrangement uses TRBV6-6 and TRBJ2-3; D is perhaps TRBD1 (8 bases). The germline V and J ends were trimmed by 6 bases and 6 bases, with 16 bases remaining between them. The CDR3 runs 14 residues. CDR1 is MNHNY and CDR2 is SVGAGI in the germline V gene (reference sequence). CDR3 bases: TGTGCCAGCAGAGATCACAGGGGGGGTGATACGCAGTATTTT. It codes for CASRDHRGGDTQYF.

The rearrangement links TRBV4-3 to TRBJ1-3; no definite D call. This CDR3 comprises 15 residues. The germline CDR1 and CDR2 sequences are LGHNA and YSLEER. V shed 4 bases and J shed 2 bases, with 12 bases lying between them. CDR3 loop: CASSPQGDAGNTIYF. CDR3 DNA: TGCGCCAGCAGCCCACAAGGAGATGCTGGAAACACCATATATTTT.